The 21 T cell receptor beta chains below were found in one sample sequenced in a study of radiation and T cells in renal cell carcinoma. Here immunoSEQ multiplex PCR was the method, and the copy in TCRdb shows in-frame clones only, minus some. The table records 130,000 to 150,000 clones, 86% of them present only once. Time point denoted: blood 4 weeks post-SBRT, at nephrectomy. Stated treatment: 15 Gy SBRT to primary tumor, nephrectomy 4 weeks later. The sample in question was blood, obtained from a patient whose treatment included radiotherapy and nephrectomy. The receptor set was obtained from a woman aged 50 to 60 with renal cell carcinoma.

This clone was seen more than once but under ten times. V usage is TRBV10-1 and J usage is TRBJ2-7, with D possibly being TRBD2 (5 bases). CDR3 size: 12 residues. Germline assignment: CDR1 WNHNN and CDR2 SYGVQD (reference sequence). Trimming took off 6 bases at V and 2 bases at J, with 8 bases between the two ends. CDR3 residues: CASSGEAYEQYF. CDR3 nucleotides: TGCGCCAGCAGCGGGGAAGCCTACGAGCAGTACTTC.

This clone was observed a few times. J is TRBJ1-4 and V is TRBV28; D is possibly TRBD1 (6 bases). The germline V and J ends were trimmed by 10 bases and 14 bases, with 23 bases remaining between them. Per germline, CDR1 MDHEN and CDR2 SYDVKM. The CDR3 consists of 13 residues. The CDR3 sequence is CATEYRSQGLLFF. In nucleotides, the CDR3 is TGTGCCACCGAGTACAGGTCCCAGGGGTTGCTGTTTTTT. Looking up the rest from reference TRBV28 and TRBJ1-4 gives the full variable domain: DVKVTQSSRYLVKRTGEKVFLECVQDMDHENMFWYRQDPGLGLRLIYFSYDVKMKEKGDIPEGYSVSREKKERFSLILESASTNQTSMYLCATEYRSQGLLFFGSGTQLSVL.

The chain is built from TRBV5-1 and TRBJ2-7; maybe TRBD2 (5 bases). This CDR3 is built from 16 residues. Trimming left V 0 bases short and J 6 bases short, with 19 bases between. In germline, CDR1 is SGHRS, CDR2 YFSETQ. The CDR3 DNA reads TGCGCCAGCAGCTTGGCCGCGAACCCCCGGGAAGGCGAGCAGTACTTC. This translates into CASSLAANPREGEQYF.

CDR3 amino acids: CASSQYFGQGNPLHF. The DNA for the CDR3 is TGCGCCAGCAGCCAATATTTTGGACAGGGGAATCCCCTCCACTTT. V usage is TRBV4-3 and J usage is TRBJ1-6; 9 bases are shared with TRBD1. CDR1 is LGHNA and CDR2 is YSLEER in the germline V gene. This CDR3 is 15 amino acids long. After removal of 2 bases from V and 13 bases from J, the junction contained 9 bases not matched to a gene.

The V call is TRBV7-8, the J call TRBJ2-2; D is unclear. Trimming took off 4 bases at V and 1 base at J, with 10 bases between the two ends. The germline V gene has CDR1 SGHVS and CDR2 FQNEAQ. The CDR3 is 15 amino acids. CDR3 nucleotides: TGTGCCAGCAGCTCCACCGCCATGAACACCGGGGAGCTGTTTTTT. The encoded protein is CASSSTAMNTGELFF. Variable domain in full (rest from reference TRBV7-8 and TRBJ2-2): GAGVSQSPRYKVAKRGQDVALRCDPISGHVSLFWYQQALGQGPEFLTYFQNEAQLDKSGLPSDRFFAERPEGSVSTLKIQRTQQEDSAVYLCASSSTAMNTGELFFGEGSRLTVL.

This clone was seen a single time. V gene TRBV6-6 combines with J gene TRBJ2-5; 9 positions agree with TRBD2. The germline gives CDR1 MNHNY, CDR2 SVGAGI (reference sequence). The CDR3 has 13 residues. The trim removed 8 bases at V and 3 bases at J, leaving 4 bases unmatched. The CDR3 DNA reads TGTGCCAGCGCGCGGGGGGGCGAAGAGACCCAGTACTTC. Amino acids: CASARGGEETQYF.

The chain employs TRBV6-5 and TRBJ2-7, with 7 bases identical to TRBD1. The CDR3 sequence is 14 residues long. CDR1 is MNHEY and CDR2 is SVGAGI in the germline V gene. V lost 2 bases to trimming and J lost 4 bases; unmatched junction nucleotides: 5. The CDR3 protein is CASSYVQGPYEQYF. CDR3 bases: TGTGCCAGCAGTTACGTACAGGGGCCGTACGAGCAGTACTTC.

V and J are TRBV9 and TRBJ2-7, with 7 bases lining up with TRBD1. V gave up 0 bases and J gave up 2 bases; unmatched junction bases: 2. The CDR3 totals 14 residues. CDR1 and CDR2 (germline): SGDLS, YYNGEE. The CDR3 DNA is TGTGCCAGCAGCGTAGGGGACAGAACCTACGAGCAGTACTTC. It translates to CASSVGDRTYEQYF.

Comment on this clone: This specimen includes other DNA sequences encoding the same CDR3. The V call is TRBV2, the J call TRBJ1-1; tentatively, D is TRBD1 (5 bases). The CDR3 consists of 13 residues. The germline CDR1 and CDR2 sequences are SNHLY and FYNNEI. Trimming cost V 5 bases and J 1 base, with 8 bases left between them. The CDR3 DNA reads TGTGCCAGCAGTCAGGGAGAGAACACTGAAGCTTTCTTT. Translating it yields CASSQGENTEAFF.

V and J are TRBV18 and TRBJ2-7; no definite D call. V was clipped by 5 bases and J by 8 bases, with 10 bases between them. The length of the CDR3 is 11 residues. Looked up from germline, CDR1 is KGHSH and CDR2 is LQKENI. CDR3 DNA: TGTGCCAGCTCATCGTCTGCTAAGCAGTACTTC. This sequence encodes CASSSSAKQYF.

The chain joins TRBV11-3 to TRBJ2-1; the D call may be TRBD1 or TRBD2 (5 bases each). CDR1 and CDR2 from the germline V gene are SGHNT and YENEEA. The CDR3 is made up of 14 amino acids. Trimming stripped 5 bases from V and 6 bases from J, with 14 bases between. The CDR3 DNA reads as TGTGCCAGCAGCCTTGGTCGGGGCCCCAATGAGCAGTTCTTC. Translated, it gives CASSLGRGPNEQFF.

The chain combines TRBV19 with TRBJ2-7; possibly TRBD1 for D (5 bases). V gave up 5 bases and J gave up 6 bases, with 20 bases separating them. Germline V gives CDR1 LNHDA, CDR2 SQIVND (reference sequence). There are 15 residues in the CDR3. The CDR3 region has the DNA TGTGCCAGTAGTGAAGGGGCTCAGGTGCTGGGCGAGCAGTACTTC. Translating gives CASSEGAQVLGEQYF.

The sample holds a few counts of this clone. The chain uses TRBV30 and TRBJ1-4, with D hard to call. Trimming took off 7 bases at V and 7 bases at J, with 19 bases between the two ends. CDR3 size: 14 residues. Germline-derived CDR1 and CDR2 are GTSNPN and SVGIG (reference sequence). CDR3 amino acids: CAFHTSTGGEKLFF. The CDR3, as DNA: TGTGCCTTCCACACCTCCACCGGCGGTGAAAAACTGTTTTTT. Together with reference TRBV30 and TRBJ1-4, the CDR3 gives the full variable domain: SQTIHQWPATLVQPVGSPLSLECTVEGTSNPNLYWYRQAAGRGLQLLFYSVGIGQISSEVPQNLSASRPQDRQFILSSKKLLLSDSGFYLCAFHTSTGGEKLFFGSGTQLSVL.

The gene calls are TRBV28 and TRBJ2-3; D is ambiguous. This CDR3 is 11 amino acids long. Germline V gives CDR1 MDHEN, CDR2 SYDVKM. V lost 8 bases and J 5 bases, leaving 8 bases between the germline ends. CDR3 sequence reads: CASRVRDTQYF. As DNA, the CDR3 is TGTGCCAGCCGGGTCAGAGATACGCAGTATTTT.

This clone occurred a few times. This chain connects TRBV9 to TRBJ2-1; D could derive from TRBD1 or TRBD2 (5 bases each). V lost 4 bases, J lost 10 bases, and 12 bases lay in between. Germline assignment: CDR1 SGDLS and CDR2 YYNGEE. This CDR3 spans 12 amino acids. CDR3 protein: CASSSGLGEQFF. The CDR3 bases are TGTGCCAGCAGCTCGGGGCTCGGCGAGCAGTTCTTC.

The chain combines TRBV7-9 with TRBJ2-3; maybe TRBD2 (6 bases). Germline-derived CDR1 and CDR2 are SEHNR and FQNEAQ (reference sequence). This CDR3 comprises 12 residues. Trimming removed 4 bases from V and 7 bases from J, with 9 bases in between. The CDR3 sequence: CASSSLAHTQYF. The CDR3 coding sequence is TGTGCCAGCAGCTCTCTAGCGCATACGCAGTATTTT.

V usage is TRBV7-2 and J usage is TRBJ1-6, with unresolved D. Germline V lookup: CDR1 SGHTA, CDR2 FQGNSA. V shed 7 bases and J shed 11 bases, with 9 bases lying between them. The CDR3 is 11 amino acids. DNA for the CDR3: TGTGCCAGCACAAACGCTCCACCCCTCCACTTT. Translation gives CASTNAPPLHF.

J is TRBJ2-7 and V is TRBV19; D gene uncertain. The V and J ends lost 0 bases and 0 bases respectively, with 9 bases between them. CDR1 is LNHDA and CDR2 is SQIVND in the germline V gene (reference sequence). The CDR3 runs 15 residues. The CDR3 here is CASSIEGAASYEQYF. For the CDR3, the DNA is TGTGCCAGTAGTATAGAGGGCGCCGCCTCCTACGAGCAGTACTTC.

The rearrangement links TRBV30 to TRBJ2-6; D call uncertain. CDR1 GTSNPN and CDR2 SVGIG come from the germline V gene (reference sequence). The CDR3 spans 13 residues. V lost 5 bases and J lost 4, with 9 bases in between. CDR3 protein: CAWGLGGANVLTF. The CDR3 region has the DNA TGTGCCTGGGGGTTAGGAGGGGCCAACGTCCTGACTTTC.

The chain uses TRBV6-5 and TRBJ2-3, with D possibly TRBD1 on 6 matching bases. Germline V gene sequence: CDR1 MNHEY, CDR2 SVGAGI. This CDR3 spans 15 amino acids. Trimming took off 2 bases at V and 1 base at J, with 10 bases between the two ends. CDR3 nucleotide sequence: TGTGCCAGCAGTTACGGGGCAGGGGGCACAGATACGCAGTATTTT. Residues: CASSYGAGGTDTQYF.

This clone was detected only once. The chain is built from TRBV30 and TRBJ2-4; D call uncertain. The germline gives CDR1 GTSNPN, CDR2 SVGIG (reference sequence). The CDR3 covers 14 residues. V lost 0 bases and J 1 base, leaving 7 bases between the germline ends. CDR3 DNA sequence: TGTGCCTGGAGTGTTGGGGTGGCCAAAAACATTCAGTACTTC. It encodes CAWSVGVAKNIQYF.